Listed here is a single TCR beta chain. Its target is unknown. The CDR3 is made up of 16 amino acids. Trimming removed 3 bases from V and 4 bases from J, with 19 bases in between. Germline-derived CDR1 and CDR2 are SGHRS and YFSETQ. TEMRA cells were enriched by FACS, while CD8+ and CD4+ T cells were obtained through a negative isolation that was performed magnetically. The entry originates in a study of CD8 T cells in Susac syndrome. RNA, at about 0.45 to 1 ug, was reverse transcribed with random hexamers. TCRdb used MiXCR to reprocess the immunoSEQ multiplex PCR reads, holding one entry per CDR3 protein. The top ten clones hold 0.08% to 0.095% of a sample with a few hundred thousand distinct CDR3 sequences, 95% of them seen once. General study findings and limits: The study admitted that it had a relatively small number of individuals in its TCR sequencing and HLA analysis.

The sample comprised CD4+ T cells from PBMCs. The chain couples TRBV5-1 to TRBJ1-1; possibly TRBD1 for D (6 bases). This clonotype originated in a human donor with multiple sclerosis. CDR3 nucleotides: TGCGCCAGCAGCTCACAGGGTTCCCCCTTGGGCACTGAAGCTTTCTTT. This gives the protein CASSSQGSPLGTEAFF.